These 4 T cell receptor beta chains originate from one sample sequenced in a study of identical twins. TCRdb ran MiXCR on the 5' RACE reads and lists one entry per CDR3 protein. The repertoire holds 450,000 to 650,000 distinct CDR3 sequences, with nearly 15% as singletons. This same sample was also part of a study on yellow fever vaccine responses in identical twins.

Input material: CD4+ T cells sorted from blood. All receptors come from a woman between 18 and 30 years old in good health.

The V gene is TRBV12-3 or TRBV12-4, the J gene TRBJ2-7, with 14 bases that match TRBD2. This CDR3 spans 15 amino acids. Trimming cost V 1 base and J 5 bases; bases outside gene matches: 1. CDR3 sequence: CASSLVTSGRDEQYF. The CDR3 DNA reads as TGTGCCAGCAGTTTAGTGACTAGCGGGAGGGACGAGCAGTACTTC.

This chain links TRBV20-1 with TRBJ2-1; possibly TRBD1 for D (7 bases). Per germline, CDR1 DFQATT and CDR2 SNEGSKA (reference sequence). The CDR3 is made up of 13 amino acids. The V and J ends lost 7 bases and 7 bases respectively, with 17 bases between them. CDR3 bases: TGCAGTGTGAGGGGGCAGGGAGGTAATGAGCAGTTCTTC. It yields the protein CSVRGQGGNEQFF.

This chain connects TRBV5-1 to TRBJ2-1; D remains ambiguous. The CDR3 sequence is 15 residues long. With 2 bases removed from V and 6 bases from J, the gap between germline ends came to 15 bases. CDR1 and CDR2 from the germline V gene are SGHRS and YFSETQ. The CDR3 sequence: CASSLGGAPSNEQFF. The CDR3 region has the DNA TGCGCCAGCAGCTTAGGCGGAGCCCCTTCCAATGAGCAGTTCTTC.

This sequence joins TRBV28 and TRBJ2-7; TRBD2 matches at 8 bases. The V gene's germline CDR1 is MDHEN and CDR2 SYDVKM. The CDR3 has 14 residues. The J segment lost 4 bases and the V segment lost 4 bases, leaving 6 bases of the junction unmatched. CDR3 in DNA: TGTGCCAGCAGTTCTCCGGGACTAGTGTACGAGCAGTACTTC. This sequence encodes CASSSPGLVYEQYF.